These 26 T cell receptor beta chains originate from one sample sequenced in a study of T cell repertoires in cytomegalovirus infection (dated by TCRdb to between 2018 and 2020). Data came from an Illumina HiSeq 1500. TCRdb reanalyzed the raw reads on its own, using fastp at Q25 for trimming and MiXCR for clone calling, and kept in-frame beta chains. Rows are unified per CDR3 protein, each entry keeping the most common DNA and genes. The table for this sample lists hundreds of thousands of distinct CDR3 sequences; roughly a third of them were counted only once. The biggest ten clones account for about 17% of the sample. No antigen has been assigned to these receptors. The treatment or condition label for this specimen denotes: in vitro stimulation with specific CMV peptide epitopes to enrich CMV-specific T cells. The sequencing used cultured PBMCs, collected from culture after CMV antigen stimulation. The receptors derive from a human donor in good health (CMV status not recorded). Some clones in this sample may be carry-over from other donors' samples.

In nucleotides, the CDR3 is TGTGCCAGTAGTATGCGCGGAACAGGCCTCCAAGAGACCCAGTACTTC. Translating it yields CASSMRGTGLQETQYF. V and J are TRBV19 and TRBJ2-5; tentative D call: TRBD1 (5 bases). V lost 3 bases and J lost 1, with 15 bases in between. The CDR3 contains 16 residues. Germline-derived CDR1 and CDR2 are LNHDA and SQIVND (reference sequence).

A few counts support this clonotype. This sequence joins TRBV27 and TRBJ1-2; a weak D match, TRBD1 (5 bases). Trimming removed 2 bases at V and 6 bases at J, with 16 bases between. Germline V lookup: CDR1 MNHEY, CDR2 SMNVEV (reference sequence). This CDR3 contains 15 residues. This CDR3 reads CASSLLGRETNGYTF. CDR3 coding DNA: TGTGCCAGCAGTTTACTTGGCAGGGAAACTAATGGCTACACCTTC.

This clonotype has just a few counts. The genes are TRBV7-2 and TRBJ2-1; a weak D match, TRBD2 (6 bases). The CDR3 consists of 13 residues. V was trimmed by 1 base and J by 10 bases, leaving 11 bases between them. Germline V lookup: CDR1 SGHTA, CDR2 FQGNSA. In nucleotides, the CDR3 is TGTGCCAGCAGCTTAGGCGGGACTCGAGAGCAGTTCTTC. Residues: CASSLGGTREQFF. Using reference TRBV7-2 and TRBJ2-1 for the parts outside the CDR3, the full variable domain is GAGVSQSPSNKVTEKGKDVELRCDPISGHTALYWYRQSLGQGLEFLIYFQGNSAPDKSGLPSDRFSAERTGGSVSTLTIQRTQQEDSAVYLCASSLGGTREQFFGPGTRLTVL.

This clonotype was picked up a small number of times. The V call is TRBV12-3 or TRBV12-4, the J call TRBJ2-3; D possibly uses TRBD1 or TRBD2 (5 bases each). Trimming left V 6 bases short and J 4 bases short, with 17 bases between. The CDR3 loop spans 15 amino acids. Here the CDR3 DNA reads TGTGCCAGCAGCCTCGGGGCCACCTTGCCAGATACGCAGTATTTT. It yields the protein CASSLGATLPDTQYF.

CDR3 residues: CSARDLRGTDTQYF. The CDR3 DNA is TGCAGTGCTAGAGATCTGAGGGGCACAGATACGCAGTATTTT. This chain links TRBV20-1 with TRBJ2-3; D possibly corresponds to TRBD2 (5 bases). V shed 0 bases and J shed 1 base, with 8 bases lying between them. The CDR3 has 14 residues. From germline, CDR1 is DFQATT and CDR2 SNEGSKA (reference sequence).

This clonotype has only a few counts. This chain joins TRBV7-2 and TRBJ1-5; D unresolved. With 5 bases removed from V and 2 bases from J, the gap between germline ends came to 10 bases. Germline V gene data show CDR1 as SGHTA and CDR2 as FQGNSA. The CDR3 runs to 14 residues. CDR3 nucleotides: TGTGCCAGCAGCGCCACCGGGGGCAATCAGCCCCAGCATTTT. It specifies CASSATGGNQPQHF. The full variable domain, completed using reference TRBV7-2 and TRBJ1-5, is GAGVSQSPSNKVTEKGKDVELRCDPISGHTALYWYRQSLGQGLEFLIYFQGNSAPDKSGLPSDRFSAERTGGSVSTLTIQRTQQEDSAVYLCASSATGGNQPQHFGDGTRLSIL.

The CDR3 DNA is TGTGCCAGCAGTTTTGTTGGGGGTGGAGAGACCCAGTACTTC. Protein product: CASSFVGGGETQYF. This chain links TRBV27 with TRBJ2-5; D assignment may be TRBD1 or TRBD2 (5 bases each). From germline, CDR1 is MNHEY and CDR2 SMNVEV (reference sequence). This CDR3 comprises 14 residues. V was shortened by 3 bases and J by 4 bases, with 12 bases between the two germline ends.

The chain uses TRBV24-1 and TRBJ2-1, with 8 bases lining up with TRBD1. This CDR3 has 17 amino acids. Germline V gene sequence: CDR1 KGHDR, CDR2 SFDVKD. Unmatched junction bases numbered 9, after V lost 0 bases and J lost 6 bases. The CDR3 DNA follows: TGTGCCACCAGTGATTTGCACCCCAGGGGGCCTGCCAATGAGCAGTTCTTC. Amino acids: CATSDLHPRGPANEQFF.

This clonotype was seen a handful of times. This rearrangement joins TRBV25-1 to TRBJ2-7; 10 bases fit TRBD1. Germline loops: CDR1 MGHDK, CDR2 SYGVNS. This CDR3 spans 16 amino acids. V shed 2 bases and J 6 bases; nucleotides not matched to a gene: 10. The chain's CDR3 is CASSEPGDRGGREQYF. CDR3 DNA: TGTGCCAGCAGTGAACCAGGGGACAGGGGAGGTCGCGAGCAGTACTTC.

This chain joins TRBV5-5 and TRBJ2-3; D gene ambiguous. The length of the CDR3 is 14 residues. Germline assignment: CDR1 SGHKS and CDR2 YYEKEE (reference sequence). V lost 2 bases to trimming and J lost 1 base, with 8 bases between them. CDR3 amino acids: CASSFEVRTDTQYF. For the CDR3, the DNA is TGTGCCAGCAGCTTCGAAGTTCGCACAGATACGCAGTATTTT.

The genes are TRBV12-5 and TRBJ1-2; D is perhaps TRBD1 (6 bases). Germline V gives CDR1 LGHNT, CDR2 FRNRAP. This CDR3 has 15 amino acids. V lost 0 bases to trimming and J lost 3 bases, with 11 bases between them. In nucleotides, the CDR3 is TGTGCTAGTGGTTTGGTAGGGCAGGGGCACTATGGCTACACCTTC. This encodes CASGLVGQGHYGYTF.

The sample holds many counts of this clonotype. This sequence joins TRBV7-2 and TRBJ2-3, with 13 bases lining up with TRBD2. J lost 0 bases, V lost 5 bases, and 8 bases had no gene match. There are 18 residues in the CDR3. Germline assignment: CDR1 SGHTA and CDR2 FQGNSA. CDR3 coding DNA: TGTGCCAGCAGCCCCAAAGGACTAGCGGGAGTGAGCACAGATACGCAGTATTTT. It yields the protein CASSPKGLAGVSTDTQYF.

Only a few counts were recorded for this clonotype. The chain uses TRBV28 and TRBJ1-2, with D tentatively TRBD1 (6 bases). Germline V gene lookup returns CDR1 MDHEN and CDR2 SYDVKM. V lost 6 bases, J lost 7 bases, and 12 bases lay in between. This CDR3 spans 12 amino acids. As DNA, the CDR3 is TGTGCCAGCAGCACATACAGGGCTGGCTACACCTTC. Residues: CASSTYRAGYTF.

V usage is TRBV28 and J usage is TRBJ1-1; D ambiguous. The CDR3 sequence is 14 residues long. Germline CDR1 and CDR2: MDHEN and SYDVKM. V lost 2 bases and J lost 4, with 11 bases in between. The CDR3 coding sequence is TGTGCCAGCAGTTTAAAAGGGTCGGTCACTGAAGCTTTCTTT. Translation gives CASSLKGSVTEAFF. The full variable domain, with the rest looked up from reference TRBV28 and TRBJ1-1, is DVKVTQSSRYLVKRTGEKVFLECVQDMDHENMFWYRQDPGLGLRLIYFSYDVKMKEKGDIPEGYSVSREKKERFSLILESASTNQTSMYLCASSLKGSVTEAFFGQGTRLTVV.

The chain is built from TRBV4-3 and TRBJ2-5; D is undetermined. CDR3 length: 14 residues. V gave up 0 bases and J gave up 5 bases, with 10 bases separating them. From germline, CDR1 is LGHNA and CDR2 YSLEER. The CDR3 is CASSQESGLETQYF. The CDR3 DNA is TGCGCCAGCAGCCAAGAAAGTGGTTTGGAGACCCAGTACTTC.

This clonotype was seen a few times. The chain recombines TRBV6-1 with TRBJ2-5, with D uncertain. Germline V gene data show CDR1 as MNHNS and CDR2 as SASEGT. Trimming shortened V by 2 bases and J by 5 bases, and 18 bases separated the two germline ends. There are 16 residues in the CDR3. CDR3 amino acids: CASSEQRRISTETQYF. DNA of the CDR3: TGTGCCAGCAGTGAACAACGGCGAATATCTACGGAGACCCAGTACTTC.

This clonotype has only a few counts. The chain couples TRBV7-6 to TRBJ2-5, with no clear D. The CDR3 consists of 12 residues. V gave up 5 bases and J gave up 5 bases, with 9 bases separating them. Germline V gene lookup returns CDR1 SGHVS and CDR2 FNYEAQ. Here the CDR3 reads CASSHEPETQYF. CDR3 coding DNA: TGTGCCAGCAGCCACGAGCCGGAGACCCAGTACTTC.

The V gene is TRBV27, the J gene TRBJ1-2, with D perhaps TRBD1 (6 bases). Trimming cost V 8 bases and J 3 bases, with 19 bases left between them. The V gene's germline CDR1 is MNHEY and CDR2 SMNVEV (reference sequence). The CDR3 length is 15 residues. DNA of the CDR3: TGTGCCAGCCGAGGTCTGGCAGGGGATCACTATGGCTACACCTTC. Translation gives CASRGLAGDHYGYTF.

The CDR3 loop reads CASSYRTGRETQYF. Here the CDR3 DNA reads TGTGCCAGCAGTTATAGGACAGGGAGGGAGACCCAGTACTTC. V is TRBV27 and J is TRBJ2-5, with 8 nucleotides matching TRBD1. The germline gives CDR1 MNHEY, CDR2 SMNVEV (reference sequence). J lost 5 bases, V lost 4 bases, and 6 bases had no gene match. The CDR3 has 14 residues.

There are many counts of this clonotype. The CDR3 sequence is CASSLQVNTEAFF. The CDR3 DNA is TGTGCCAGCAGCTTACAGGTGAACACTGAAGCTTTCTTT. The chain combines TRBV12-3 or TRBV12-4 with TRBJ1-1, with D maybe TRBD1 (5 bases). The CDR3 covers 13 residues. The V and J ends lost 6 bases and 0 bases respectively, with 8 bases between them.

This clonotype was counted between two and nine times. CDR3 bases: TGTGCCACCCCGACAGGCCAAACCTACGAGCAGTACGTC. Protein sequence: CATPTGQTYEQYV. The rearrangement uses TRBV19 and TRBJ2-7; weak D call: TRBD1 (6 bases). The CDR3 sequence is 13 residues long. The V and J ends lost 10 bases and 2 bases respectively, with 15 bases between them. Germline CDR1 is LNHDA and CDR2 is SQIVND (reference sequence).

CDR3 in DNA: TGTGCCAGCAGTTTTGTAGGGTCCGGTCAGCCCCAGCATTTT. Protein sequence: CASSFVGSGQPQHF. The chain links TRBV12-3 or TRBV12-4 to TRBJ1-5; D unresolved. The CDR3 is 14 residues long. V dropped 3 bases and J dropped 6 bases, with 12 bases sitting between them.

V and J are TRBV19 and TRBJ1-5, with 9 positions matching TRBD1. The trim removed 5 bases at V and 3 bases at J, leaving 11 bases unmatched. In germline, CDR1 is LNHDA, CDR2 SQIVND (reference sequence). The CDR3 runs to 17 residues. CDR3 amino acids: CASSPGPGTGINQPQHF. In DNA, the CDR3 is TGTGCCAGTAGTCCGGGTCCCGGGACAGGGATCAATCAGCCCCAGCATTTT.

This clonotype was recorded a few times. This chain joins TRBV7-2 and TRBJ1-5; D gene unclear. This CDR3 has 14 residues. V was shortened by 2 bases and J by 6 bases, with 11 bases between the two germline ends. Germline V gene data show CDR1 as SGHTA and CDR2 as FQGNSA. The CDR3 sequence: CASSLTAPTQPQHF. In DNA, the CDR3 is TGTGCCAGCAGCTTAACGGCCCCAACTCAGCCCCAGCATTTT. The full variable domain, rest sourced from reference TRBV7-2 and TRBJ1-5, is GAGVSQSPSNKVTEKGKDVELRCDPISGHTALYWYRQSLGQGLEFLIYFQGNSAPDKSGLPSDRFSAERTGGSVSTLTIQRTQQEDSAVYLCASSLTAPTQPQHFGDGTRLSIL.

This clonotype was counted between two and nine times. The chain has TRBV15 and TRBJ1-2; D uncertain. The CDR3 length is 15 residues. Trimming removed 5 bases at V and 2 bases at J, with 15 bases between. Per germline, CDR1 LNHNV and CDR2 YYDKDF (reference sequence). The CDR3 coding sequence is TGTGCCACCAGCGTCGGTCGAGGACTAAACTATGGCTACACCTTC. As protein: CATSVGRGLNYGYTF. Together with reference TRBV15 and TRBJ1-2, the CDR3 gives the full variable domain: DAMVIQNPRYQVTQFGKPVTLSCSQTLNHNVMYWYQQKSSQAPKLLFHYYDKDFNNEADTPDNFQSRRPNTSFCFLDIRSPGLGDTAMYLCATSVGRGLNYGYTFGSGTRLTVV.

In its sample, this clonotype was seen a few times. The chain carries TRBV7-2 and TRBJ2-7; 10 nucleotides agree with TRBD1. CDR1 is SGHTA and CDR2 is FQGNSA in the germline V gene. CDR3 size: 17 residues. Trimming cost V 0 bases and J 4 bases; bases outside gene matches: 9. In nucleotides, the CDR3 is TGTGCCAGCAGCTTAGCAAGAGGGGACAGGGGAAAATACGAGCAGTACTTC. Its protein is CASSLARGDRGKYEQYF.